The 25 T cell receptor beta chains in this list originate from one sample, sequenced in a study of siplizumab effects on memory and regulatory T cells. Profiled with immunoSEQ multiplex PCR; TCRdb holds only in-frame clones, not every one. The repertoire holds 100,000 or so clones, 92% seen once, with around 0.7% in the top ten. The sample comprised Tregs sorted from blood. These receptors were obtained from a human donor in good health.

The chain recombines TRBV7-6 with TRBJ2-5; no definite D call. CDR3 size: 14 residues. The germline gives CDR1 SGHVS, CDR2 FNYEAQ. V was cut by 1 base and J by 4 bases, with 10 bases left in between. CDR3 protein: CASSLVRLRETQYF. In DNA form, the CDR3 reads TGTGCCAGCAGCTTAGTGAGGCTGCGAGAGACCCAGTACTTC.

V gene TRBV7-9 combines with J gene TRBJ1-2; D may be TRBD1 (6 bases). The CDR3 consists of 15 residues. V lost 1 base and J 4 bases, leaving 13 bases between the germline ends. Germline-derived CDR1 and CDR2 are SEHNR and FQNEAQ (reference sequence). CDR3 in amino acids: CASSLVDSGAYGYTF. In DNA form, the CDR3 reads TGTGCCAGCAGCTTAGTTGATTCGGGGGCCTATGGCTACACCTTC.

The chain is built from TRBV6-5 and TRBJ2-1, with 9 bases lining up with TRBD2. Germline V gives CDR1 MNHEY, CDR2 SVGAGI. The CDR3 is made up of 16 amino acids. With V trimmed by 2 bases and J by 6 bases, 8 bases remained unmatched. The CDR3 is CASSYPGLAGSNEQFF. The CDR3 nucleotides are TGTGCCAGCAGTTACCCTGGGCTAGCGGGAAGCAATGAGCAGTTCTTC.

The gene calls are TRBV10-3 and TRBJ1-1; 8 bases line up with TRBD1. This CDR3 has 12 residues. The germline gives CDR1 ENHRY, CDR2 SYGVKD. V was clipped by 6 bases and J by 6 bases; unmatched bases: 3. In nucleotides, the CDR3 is TGTGCCATCAGAGGACAGGGAGCTGAAGCTTTCTTT. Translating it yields CAIRGQGAEAFF.

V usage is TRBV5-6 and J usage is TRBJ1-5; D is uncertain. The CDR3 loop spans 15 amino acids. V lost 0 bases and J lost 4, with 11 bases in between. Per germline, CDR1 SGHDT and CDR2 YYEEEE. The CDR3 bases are TGTGCCAGCAGCTTGGCCTGGGCGTCTAATCAGCCCCAGCATTTT. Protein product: CASSLAWASNQPQHF.

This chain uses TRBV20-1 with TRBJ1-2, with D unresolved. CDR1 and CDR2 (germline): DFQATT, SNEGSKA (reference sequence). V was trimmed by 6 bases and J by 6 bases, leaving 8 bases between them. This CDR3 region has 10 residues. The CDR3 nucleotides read TGCAGTGCGCCGTCTGATGGCTACACCTTC. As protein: CSAPSDGYTF.

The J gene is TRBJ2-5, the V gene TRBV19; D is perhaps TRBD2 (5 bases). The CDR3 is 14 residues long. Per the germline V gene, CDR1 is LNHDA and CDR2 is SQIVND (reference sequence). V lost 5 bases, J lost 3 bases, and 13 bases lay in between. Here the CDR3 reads CASSRGEEKETQYF. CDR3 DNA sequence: TGTGCCAGTAGTCGGGGAGAGGAGAAAGAGACCCAGTACTTC.

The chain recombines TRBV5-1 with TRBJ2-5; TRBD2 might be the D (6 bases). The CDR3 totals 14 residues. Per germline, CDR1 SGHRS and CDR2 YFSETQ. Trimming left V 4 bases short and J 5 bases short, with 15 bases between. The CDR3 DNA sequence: TGCGCCAGCAGCCCGGGAGTTCGTCGGGAGACCCAGTACTTC. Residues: CASSPGVRRETQYF.

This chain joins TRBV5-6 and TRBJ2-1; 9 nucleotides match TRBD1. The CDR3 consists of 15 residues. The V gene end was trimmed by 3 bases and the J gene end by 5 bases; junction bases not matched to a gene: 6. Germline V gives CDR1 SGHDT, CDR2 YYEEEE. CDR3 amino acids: CASSSRDRVNNEQFF. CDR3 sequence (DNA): TGTGCCAGCAGCTCCCGGGACAGGGTAAACAATGAGCAGTTCTTC.

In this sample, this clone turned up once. For the CDR3, the DNA is TGTGCCAGCAGCTTGGTAAGGACCACAAGCACCGAGCAGTACTTC. This codes for CASSLVRTTSTEQYF. The chain has TRBV5-6 and TRBJ2-7; D not certain. The length of the CDR3 is 15 residues. Germline CDR1 is SGHDT and CDR2 is YYEEEE. V was shortened by 0 bases and J by 6 bases, with 16 bases between the two germline ends.

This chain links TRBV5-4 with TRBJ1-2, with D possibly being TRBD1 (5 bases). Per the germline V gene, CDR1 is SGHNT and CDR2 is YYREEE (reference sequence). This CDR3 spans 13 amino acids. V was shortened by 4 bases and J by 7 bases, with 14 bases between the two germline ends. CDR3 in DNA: TGTGCCAGCAGCGCACCCTCAGGGCTTGGCTACACCTTC. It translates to CASSAPSGLGYTF.

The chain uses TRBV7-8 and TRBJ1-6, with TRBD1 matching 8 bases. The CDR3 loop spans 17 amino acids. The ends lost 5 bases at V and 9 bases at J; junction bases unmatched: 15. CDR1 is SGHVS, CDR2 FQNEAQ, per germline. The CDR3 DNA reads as TGTGCCAGCAGCGCACCCCCGCAGGGGGCTTTCGGTTCACCCCTCCACTTT. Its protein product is CASSAPPQGAFGSPLHF. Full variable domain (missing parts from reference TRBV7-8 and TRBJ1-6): GAGVSQSPRYKVAKRGQDVALRCDPISGHVSLFWYQQALGQGPEFLTYFQNEAQLDKSGLPSDRFFAERPEGSVSTLKIQRTQQEDSAVYLCASSAPPQGAFGSPLHFGNGTRLTVT.

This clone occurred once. CDR3 in amino acids: CASSQTGGDTEAFF. CDR3 in DNA: TGTGCCAGCAGTCAGACAGGGGGGGATACTGAAGCTTTCTTT. The chain links TRBV6-4 to TRBJ1-1, with 9 positions matching TRBD1. CDR1 MRHNA and CDR2 SNTAGT come from the germline V gene. The V segment lost 5 bases and the J segment 5 bases; nucleotides outside the gene matches: 6. CDR3 size: 14 residues.

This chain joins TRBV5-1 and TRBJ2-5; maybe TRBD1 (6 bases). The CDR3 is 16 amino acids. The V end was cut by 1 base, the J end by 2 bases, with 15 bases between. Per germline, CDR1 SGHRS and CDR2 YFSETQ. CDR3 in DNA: TGCGCCAGCAGCTTGCCCCGATCGACAGGTCAAGAGACCCAGTACTTC. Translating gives CASSLPRSTGQETQYF.

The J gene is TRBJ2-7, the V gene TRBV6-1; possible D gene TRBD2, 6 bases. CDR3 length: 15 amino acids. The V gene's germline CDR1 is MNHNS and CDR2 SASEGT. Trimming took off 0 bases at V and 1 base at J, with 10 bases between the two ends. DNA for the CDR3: TGTGCCAGCAGTGAAGCGCCGGGGACTTCCTACGAGCAGTACTTC. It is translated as CASSEAPGTSYEQYF.

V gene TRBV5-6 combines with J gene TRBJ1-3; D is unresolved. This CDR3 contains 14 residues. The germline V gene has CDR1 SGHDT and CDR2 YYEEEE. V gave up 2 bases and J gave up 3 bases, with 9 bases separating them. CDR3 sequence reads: CASSLRGYGNTIYF. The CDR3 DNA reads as TGTGCCAGCAGCTTACGAGGTTATGGAAACACCATATATTTT.

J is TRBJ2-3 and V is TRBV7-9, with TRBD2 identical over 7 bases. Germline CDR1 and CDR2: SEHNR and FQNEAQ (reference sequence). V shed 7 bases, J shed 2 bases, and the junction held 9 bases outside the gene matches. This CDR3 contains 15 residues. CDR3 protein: CASKYAGRLTDTQYF. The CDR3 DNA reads TGTGCCAGCAAGTACGCCGGGAGGCTCACAGATACGCAGTATTTT.

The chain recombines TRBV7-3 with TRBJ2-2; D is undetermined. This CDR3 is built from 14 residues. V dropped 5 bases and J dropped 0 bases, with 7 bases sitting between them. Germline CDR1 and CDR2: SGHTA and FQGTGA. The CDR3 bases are TGTGCCAGCAGCCCTCAGTCGAACACCGGGGAGCTGTTTTTT. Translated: CASSPQSNTGELFF.

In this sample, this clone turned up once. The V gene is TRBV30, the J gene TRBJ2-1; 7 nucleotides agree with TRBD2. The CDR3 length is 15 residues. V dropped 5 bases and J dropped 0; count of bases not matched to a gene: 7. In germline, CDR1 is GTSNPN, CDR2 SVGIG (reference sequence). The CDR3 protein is CAWESGVYSYNEQFF. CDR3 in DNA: TGTGCCTGGGAGAGCGGGGTCTACTCCTACAATGAGCAGTTCTTC.

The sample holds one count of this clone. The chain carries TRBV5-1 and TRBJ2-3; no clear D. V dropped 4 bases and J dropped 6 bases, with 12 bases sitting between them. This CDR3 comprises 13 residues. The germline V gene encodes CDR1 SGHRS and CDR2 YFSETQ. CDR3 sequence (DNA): TGCGCCAGCAGCCCCCTTGAGACGGATACGCAGTATTTT. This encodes CASSPLETDTQYF.

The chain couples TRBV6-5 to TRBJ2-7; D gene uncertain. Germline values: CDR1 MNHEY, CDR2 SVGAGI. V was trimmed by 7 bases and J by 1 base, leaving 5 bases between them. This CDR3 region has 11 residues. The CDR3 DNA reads TGTGCCAGCAAAAAATCCTACGAGCAGTACTTC. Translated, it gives CASKKSYEQYF.

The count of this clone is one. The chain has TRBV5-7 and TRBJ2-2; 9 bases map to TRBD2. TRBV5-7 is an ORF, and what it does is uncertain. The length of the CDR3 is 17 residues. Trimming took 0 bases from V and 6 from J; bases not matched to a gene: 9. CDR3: CASSLVPLAGFAGELFF. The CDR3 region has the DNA TGTGCCAGCAGCTTGGTTCCGCTAGCGGGGTTCGCCGGGGAGCTGTTTTTT.

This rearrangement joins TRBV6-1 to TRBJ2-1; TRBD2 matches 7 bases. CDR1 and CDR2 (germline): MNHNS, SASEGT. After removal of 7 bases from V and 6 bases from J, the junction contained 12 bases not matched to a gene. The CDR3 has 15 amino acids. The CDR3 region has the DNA TGTGCCAGCACGAGGGGAGCGGGATTTTTCAATGAGCAGTTCTTC. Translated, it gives CASTRGAGFFNEQFF.

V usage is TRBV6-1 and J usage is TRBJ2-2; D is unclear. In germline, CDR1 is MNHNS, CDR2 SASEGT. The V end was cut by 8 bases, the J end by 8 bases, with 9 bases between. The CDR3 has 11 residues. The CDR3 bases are TGTGCCAGCGACCGGACGGGGGAGCTGTTTTTT. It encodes CASDRTGELFF.

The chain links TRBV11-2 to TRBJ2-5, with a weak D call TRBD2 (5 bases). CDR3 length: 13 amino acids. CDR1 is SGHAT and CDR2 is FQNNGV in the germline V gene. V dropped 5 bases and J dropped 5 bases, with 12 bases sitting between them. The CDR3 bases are TGTGCCAGCAGCGCCGGCACTAGGGAGACCCAGTACTTC. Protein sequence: CASSAGTRETQYF.